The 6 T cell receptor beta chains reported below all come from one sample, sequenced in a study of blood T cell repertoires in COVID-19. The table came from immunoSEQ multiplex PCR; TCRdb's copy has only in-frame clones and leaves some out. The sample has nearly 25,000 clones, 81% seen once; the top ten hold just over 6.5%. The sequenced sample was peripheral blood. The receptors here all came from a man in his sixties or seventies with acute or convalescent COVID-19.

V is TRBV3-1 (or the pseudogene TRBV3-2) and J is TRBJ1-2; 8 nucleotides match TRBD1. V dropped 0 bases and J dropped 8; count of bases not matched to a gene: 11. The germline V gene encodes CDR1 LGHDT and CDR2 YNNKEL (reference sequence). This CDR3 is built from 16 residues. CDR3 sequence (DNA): TGTGCCAGCAGCCAAGATCGAGGCAGGGGGCGCTTCGGCTACACCTTC. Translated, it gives CASSQDRGRGRFGYTF.

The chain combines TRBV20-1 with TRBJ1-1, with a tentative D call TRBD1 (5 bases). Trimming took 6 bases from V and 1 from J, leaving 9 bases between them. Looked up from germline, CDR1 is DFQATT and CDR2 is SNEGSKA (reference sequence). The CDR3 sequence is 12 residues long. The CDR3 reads CSASRGNTEAFF. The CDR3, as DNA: TGCAGTGCGAGTAGGGGGAACACTGAAGCTTTCTTT.

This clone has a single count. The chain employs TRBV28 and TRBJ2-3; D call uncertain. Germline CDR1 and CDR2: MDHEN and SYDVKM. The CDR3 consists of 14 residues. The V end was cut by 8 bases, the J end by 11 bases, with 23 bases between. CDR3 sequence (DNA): TGTGCCAGCGGTCTTAAGTGGGCTAAAGAAGGGCAGTATTTT. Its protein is CASGLKWAKEGQYF.

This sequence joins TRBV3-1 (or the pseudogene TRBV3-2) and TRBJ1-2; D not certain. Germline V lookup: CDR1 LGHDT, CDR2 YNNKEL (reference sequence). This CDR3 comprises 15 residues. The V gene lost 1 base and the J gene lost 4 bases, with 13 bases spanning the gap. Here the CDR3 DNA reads TGTGCCAGCAGCCAAGTCACGGGTTTGGCCTATGGCTACACCTTC. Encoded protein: CASSQVTGLAYGYTF.

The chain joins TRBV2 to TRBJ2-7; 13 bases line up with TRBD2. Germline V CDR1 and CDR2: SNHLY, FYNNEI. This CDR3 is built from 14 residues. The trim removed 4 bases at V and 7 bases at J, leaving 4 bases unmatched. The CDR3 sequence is CASSGLAGGKEQYF. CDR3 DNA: TGTGCCAGCAGTGGACTAGCGGGAGGTAAAGAGCAGTACTTC.

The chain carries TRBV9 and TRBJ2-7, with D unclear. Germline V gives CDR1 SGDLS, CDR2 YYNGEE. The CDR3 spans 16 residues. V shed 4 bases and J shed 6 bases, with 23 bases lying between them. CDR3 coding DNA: TGTGCCAGCAGCTTGGGTATGCGGCCCGAGCAAGGCGAGCAGTACTTC. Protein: CASSLGMRPEQGEQYF. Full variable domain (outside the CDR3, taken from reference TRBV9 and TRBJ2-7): DSGVTQTPKHLITATGQRVTLRCSPRSGDLSVYWYQQSLDQGLQFLIQYYNGEERAKGNILERFSAQQFPDLHSELNLSSLELGDSALYFCASSLGMRPEQGEQYFGPGTRLTVT.